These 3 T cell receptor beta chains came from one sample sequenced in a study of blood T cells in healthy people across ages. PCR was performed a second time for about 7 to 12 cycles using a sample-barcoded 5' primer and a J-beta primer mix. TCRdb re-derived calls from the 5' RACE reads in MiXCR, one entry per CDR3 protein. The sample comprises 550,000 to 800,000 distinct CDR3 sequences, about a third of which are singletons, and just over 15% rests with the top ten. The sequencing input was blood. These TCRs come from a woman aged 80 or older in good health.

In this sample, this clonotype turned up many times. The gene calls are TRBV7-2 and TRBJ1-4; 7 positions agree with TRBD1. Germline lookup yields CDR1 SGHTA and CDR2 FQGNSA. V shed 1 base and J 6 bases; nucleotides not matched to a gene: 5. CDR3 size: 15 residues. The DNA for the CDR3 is TGTGCCAGCAGCTTAGAGGGACAGCCCTATGAAAAACTGTTTTTT. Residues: CASSLEGQPYEKLFF.

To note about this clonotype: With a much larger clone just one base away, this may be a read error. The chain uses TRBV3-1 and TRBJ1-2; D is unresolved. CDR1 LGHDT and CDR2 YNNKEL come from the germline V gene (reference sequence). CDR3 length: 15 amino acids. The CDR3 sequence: CASSQDALTNYDYTF. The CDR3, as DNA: TGTGCCAGCAGCCAAGATGCCCTAACTAACTATGACTACACCTTC.

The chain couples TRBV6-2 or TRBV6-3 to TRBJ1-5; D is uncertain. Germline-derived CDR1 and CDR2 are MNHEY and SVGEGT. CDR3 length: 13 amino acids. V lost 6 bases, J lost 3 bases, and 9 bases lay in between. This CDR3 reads CASSDYNNQPQHF. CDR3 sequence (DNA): TGTGCCAGCAGCGATTACAACAATCAGCCCCAGCATTTT.